These 32 T cell receptor beta chains share one sample of origin, sequenced in a study of cytomegalovirus exposure and HLA in healthy donors. With 60 Vbeta and 13 Jbeta primers, the PCR was carried out. Libraries were prepared by immunoSEQ multiplex PCR; TCRdb keeps only in-frame clonotypes and omits some of them. Here the sample spans 130,000 or so clones, roughly 9% being singletons. Sequenced sample: PBMCs. These receptors came from a woman in her 40s in good health and CMV-seropositive.

CDR3 coding DNA: TGCAGCGTTGTCCTTGCCAGGGGGCAGAATGAAAAACTGTTTTTT. It translates to CSVVLARGQNEKLFF. This chain joins TRBV29-1 and TRBJ1-4; 8 nucleotides match TRBD1. V shed 4 bases and J 5 bases; nucleotides not matched to a gene: 9. This CDR3 is built from 15 residues. CDR1 and CDR2 (germline): SQVTM, ANQGSEA.

This clone appeared a few times. Other nucleotide sequences from this sample produce the same CDR3. V gene TRBV28 combines with J gene TRBJ1-1; unclear D gene. Germline V CDR1 and CDR2: MDHEN, SYDVKM. V was cut by 5 bases and J by 7 bases, with 11 bases left in between. CDR3 length equals 12 residues. The chain's CDR3 is CASSPTDSEAFF. The CDR3 DNA reads as TGTGCCAGCAGTCCAACAGATAGTGAAGCTTTCTTT.

Only a few counts were recorded for this clone. CDR3 nucleotide sequence: TGTGCCAGCAGTGAACCCGACAGGGTTGACGAAAAACTGTTTTTT. Protein product: CASSEPDRVDEKLFF. This chain links TRBV25-1 with TRBJ1-4; the match to TRBD1 covers 7 bases. The germline gives CDR1 MGHDK, CDR2 SYGVNS. After removal of 2 bases from V and 8 bases from J, the junction contained 8 bases not matched to a gene. The CDR3 length is 15 residues.

This clone has just a few counts. The V and J genes are TRBV2 and TRBJ1-1; D is perhaps TRBD1 (6 bases). The CDR3 is 14 residues long. Per the germline V gene, CDR1 is SNHLY and CDR2 is FYNNEI. Trimming took 7 bases from V and 5 from J, leaving 17 bases between them. CDR3 coding DNA: TGTGCCAGCACCCTACAGGGAATCAGGACTGAAGCTTTCTTT. This encodes CASTLQGIRTEAFF.

The V and J genes are TRBV30 and TRBJ1-1, with D possibly being TRBD1 (6 bases). The CDR3 is made up of 15 amino acids. Per germline, CDR1 GTSNPN and CDR2 SVGIG (reference sequence). Trimming shortened V by 5 bases and J by 5 bases, and 21 bases separated the two germline ends. Here the CDR3 DNA reads TGTGCCTGGGGTCCCGGGACACCCGGCGGAACTGAAGCTTTCTTT. It encodes CAWGPGTPGGTEAFF.

The chain couples TRBV10-1 to TRBJ2-2; no clear D. This CDR3 is built from 14 residues. V lost 0 bases to trimming and J lost 5 bases, with 7 bases between them. Germline V CDR1 and CDR2: WNHNN, SYGVQD (reference sequence). In nucleotides, the CDR3 is TGCGCCAGCAGTGAGTCGTTGTCGACCGGGGAGCTGTTTTTT. Residues: CASSESLSTGELFF.

This rearrangement joins TRBV5-4 to TRBJ1-6; 8 nucleotides agree with TRBD1. The CDR3 is 16 amino acids. V was pared by 4 bases and J by 9 bases, with 12 bases of the junction left unmatched. Germline CDR1 reads SGHNT; CDR2 reads YYREEE (reference sequence). The CDR3 nucleotides read TGTGCCAGCAGCCTGGACAGGGATACAGGAATTTCACCCCTCCACTTT. It is translated as CASSLDRDTGISPLHF.

This chain connects TRBV6-5 to TRBJ1-1, with 7 bases that match TRBD1. Looked up from germline, CDR1 is MNHEY and CDR2 is SVGAGI. With 6 bases clipped from V and 1 base from J, the junction kept 5 bases outside the gene matches. CDR3 length: 14 residues. The CDR3 coding sequence is TGTGCCAGCAGGCAACAGGGGCGGAACACTGAAGCTTTCTTT. This translates into CASRQQGRNTEAFF.

The chain recombines TRBV27 with TRBJ1-1, with TRBD1 as a possible D gene (6 bases). From germline, CDR1 is MNHEY and CDR2 SMNVEV (reference sequence). Between the trimmed V and J ends, which lost 5 bases and 4 bases, there was a span of 14 bases. The CDR3 has 14 residues. In nucleotides, the CDR3 is TGTGCCAGCAGTCGGACAGTAGTAGGCACTGAAGCTTTCTTT. This encodes CASSRTVVGTEAFF.

This clone was seen a handful of times. The CDR3 coding sequence is TGTGCCATTACCCCCGGAGTCCAATTATGGAACACTGAAGCTTTCTTT. As protein: CAITPGVQLWNTEAFF. This chain uses TRBV28 with TRBJ1-1; D is uncertain. CDR1 and CDR2 (germline): MDHEN, SYDVKM. This CDR3 region has 16 residues. V was pared by 10 bases and J by 1 base, with 22 bases between.

This chain connects TRBV10-3 to TRBJ2-7, with D possibly being TRBD2 (6 bases). Germline assignment: CDR1 ENHRY and CDR2 SYGVKD. V lost 11 bases and J 4 bases, leaving 12 bases between the germline ends. The CDR3 runs 11 residues. CDR3 sequence (DNA): TGTGCCTCGGGGACTGTTTACGAGCAGTACTTC. Translating gives CASGTVYEQYF.

This chain joins TRBV2 and TRBJ2-5; D may be TRBD2 (7 bases). CDR3 length: 17 residues. Trimming pared 6 bases from V and 1 base from J, leaving 21 bases between. Germline V gene lookup returns CDR1 SNHLY and CDR2 FYNNEI. The CDR3 spells CASSRPRGGRIQETQYF. CDR3 DNA: TGTGCCAGCAGCCGCCCTAGGGGGGGTAGAATCCAAGAGACCCAGTACTTC.

The genes are TRBV6-5 and TRBJ2-4, with TRBD1 matching over 10 bases. Trimming cost V 5 bases and J 9 bases; bases outside gene matches: 10. The V gene's germline CDR1 is MNHEY and CDR2 SVGAGI. This CDR3 spans 15 amino acids. CDR3 in amino acids: CASSKDRGLIGIQYF. The CDR3, as DNA: TGTGCCAGCAGTAAAGACAGGGGGCTCATTGGCATTCAGTACTTC.

V is TRBV9 and J is TRBJ2-3, with 11 positions matching TRBD2. Germline CDR1 reads SGDLS; CDR2 reads YYNGEE. This CDR3 region has 16 residues. Unmatched junction bases numbered 11, after V lost 4 bases and J lost 7 bases. As DNA, the CDR3 is TGTGCCAGCAGCCCCCCGACTAGCGGGGATCTTAATACGCAGTATTTT. Translating gives CASSPPTSGDLNTQYF.

This chain links TRBV9 with TRBJ2-3, with 9 bases aligning to TRBD1. This CDR3 is built from 16 residues. Germline CDR1 SGDLS, CDR2 YYNGEE. Unmatched junction bases numbered 5, after V lost 0 bases and J lost 3 bases. The CDR3 DNA reads as TGTGCCAGCAGCGTAGAAAAGGACAGGGGTACAGATACGCAGTATTTT. Translated: CASSVEKDRGTDTQYF. Filled out from reference TRBV9 and TRBJ2-3, the complete variable domain reads DSGVTQTPKHLITATGQRVTLRCSPRSGDLSVYWYQQSLDQGLQFLIQYYNGEERAKGNILERFSAQQFPDLHSELNLSSLELGDSALYFCASSVEKDRGTDTQYFGPGTRLTVL.

The chain is built from TRBV6-5 and TRBJ1-6, with D perhaps matching TRBD1 (5 bases). Looked up from germline, CDR1 is MNHEY and CDR2 is SVGAGI. This CDR3 has 14 amino acids. V was shortened by 3 bases and J by 7 bases, with 10 bases between the two germline ends. The CDR3 spells CASSYDSRNSPLHF. In DNA form, the CDR3 reads TGTGCCAGCAGTTATGACAGCCGAAATTCACCCCTCCACTTT.

Only a few counts were recorded for this clone. V gene TRBV5-8 combines with J gene TRBJ1-1; D may be TRBD1 (5 bases). V lost 2 bases, J lost 6 bases, and 8 bases lay in between. The CDR3 is made up of 12 amino acids. CDR1 and CDR2 (germline): SGHTS, YDEGEE. In DNA, the CDR3 is TGTGCCAGCAGCTTTTCGGGGGCTGAAGCTTTCTTT. This translates into CASSFSGAEAFF.

The chain couples TRBV5-6 to TRBJ1-2; 7 bases line up with TRBD1. From germline, CDR1 is SGHDT and CDR2 YYEEEE. CDR3 size: 14 residues. V trimming: 4 bases; J trimming: 4 bases; junction bases outside the gene matches: 7. The CDR3 DNA reads as TGTGCCAGCAGCAGGGGGCTTTTGAGCTATGGCTACACCTTC. Translation gives CASSRGLLSYGYTF.

This chain connects TRBV2 to TRBJ1-1, with TRBD1 matching over 9 bases. V gave up 6 bases and J gave up 6 bases; unmatched junction bases: 8. The CDR3 length is 14 residues. Looked up from germline, CDR1 is SNHLY and CDR2 is FYNNEI. The chain's CDR3 is CASSRDRANAEAFF. CDR3 DNA: TGTGCCAGCAGCCGGGACAGGGCTAATGCTGAAGCTTTCTTT.

This clone has just a few counts. The rearrangement uses TRBV6-1 and TRBJ2-7; possible D gene TRBD1, 6 bases. Trimming pared 8 bases from V and 3 bases from J, leaving 11 bases between. CDR3 length: 12 residues. CDR1 and CDR2 (germline): MNHNS, SASEGT. The chain's CDR3 is CASQQGVYEQYF. In DNA, the CDR3 is TGTGCCAGCCAACAGGGAGTCTACGAGCAGTACTTC.

This clone was counted a few times. The chain uses TRBV4-1 and TRBJ1-4; 7 bases agree with TRBD1. Germline V gene lookup returns CDR1 MGHRA and CDR2 YSYEKL. V was pared by 3 bases and J by 4 bases, with 8 bases of the junction left unmatched. CDR3 length: 16 residues. The CDR3 region is CASSHSGGQLNEKLFF. In DNA, the CDR3 is TGCGCCAGCAGCCACAGCGGGGGACAGCTTAATGAAAAACTGTTTTTT.

The chain has TRBV10-3 and TRBJ1-1; D may be TRBD1 (5 bases). V lost 4 bases and J 3 bases, leaving 6 bases between the germline ends. Germline CDR1 and CDR2: ENHRY and SYGVKD. The CDR3 covers 12 residues. Here the CDR3 reads CAISGRDTEAFF. CDR3 nucleotides: TGTGCCATCAGTGGCAGGGACACTGAAGCTTTCTTT.

CDR3 coding DNA: TGTGCCAGCAGTTTAGAGCAGGGGCCGTTTAATGAAAAACTGTTTTTT. Translated, it gives CASSLEQGPFNEKLFF. This chain links TRBV6-5 with TRBJ1-4, with a possible D match to TRBD1 (6 bases). The germline V gene encodes CDR1 MNHEY and CDR2 SVGAGI. This CDR3 has 16 amino acids. The ends were cut back, 4 bases at V and 4 bases at J, with 16 bases in the middle.

The chain couples TRBV28 to TRBJ1-6; 7 bases align to TRBD1. Trimming took 3 bases from V and 4 from J; bases not matched to a gene: 6. Germline V gene data show CDR1 as MDHEN and CDR2 as SYDVKM. This CDR3 has 16 residues. This CDR3 reads CASSFPGGSYNSPLHF. The CDR3 DNA reads as TGTGCCAGCAGTTTTCCAGGGGGAAGTTATAATTCACCCCTCCACTTT. Variable domain in full (rest from reference TRBV28 and TRBJ1-6): DVKVTQSSRYLVKRTGEKVFLECVQDMDHENMFWYRQDPGLGLRLIYFSYDVKMKEKGDIPEGYSVSREKKERFSLILESASTNQTSMYLCASSFPGGSYNSPLHFGNGTRLTVT.

As for this clone: Within the sample, other DNA sequences also encode this same CDR3. The rearrangement uses TRBV5-1 and TRBJ1-1, with a possible D match to TRBD1 (6 bases). Trimming took off 0 bases at V and 0 bases at J, with 6 bases between the two ends. The germline V gene encodes CDR1 SGHRS and CDR2 YFSETQ. There are 14 residues in the CDR3. The CDR3 here is CASSLGTVNTEAFF. As DNA, the CDR3 is TGCGCCAGCAGCTTGGGGACAGTGAACACTGAAGCTTTCTTT.

The rearrangement joins TRBV4-1 to TRBJ1-5; D is ambiguous. Germline V CDR1 and CDR2: MGHRA, YSYEKL. The V end lost 5 bases, the J end lost 1 base, and 9 bases lay between the germline ends. The CDR3 extends over 14 amino acids. For the CDR3, the DNA is TGCGCCAGCAGCAGAGTATCCAGCAATCAGCCCCAGCATTTT. This codes for CASSRVSSNQPQHF.

This clone was recorded a few times. The V gene is TRBV5-4, the J gene TRBJ1-3; D gene uncertain. The germline gives CDR1 SGHNT, CDR2 YYREEE (reference sequence). This CDR3 spans 14 amino acids. The V end lost 2 bases, the J end lost 0 bases, and 6 bases lay between the germline ends. The CDR3 region has the DNA TGTGCCAGCAGCTTACAGAACTCTGGAAACACCATATATTTT. Translated, it gives CASSLQNSGNTIYF.

The chain links TRBV7-6 to TRBJ2-7; possibly TRBD1 for D (6 bases). Trimming left V 2 bases short and J 6 bases short, with 20 bases between. From germline, CDR1 is SGHVS and CDR2 FNYEAQ. CDR3 length: 16 amino acids. In DNA form, the CDR3 reads TGTGCCAGCAGCTTAAGGGTGGGGGCAGCGACGTTCGAGCAGTACTTC. This sequence encodes CASSLRVGAATFEQYF.

This clone was observed a handful of times. The V and J genes are TRBV7-7 and TRBJ2-5, with TRBD2 as a possible D gene (6 bases). The CDR3 runs to 13 residues. The germline CDR1 and CDR2 sequences are SSHAT and FNYEAQ (reference sequence). V lost 5 bases to trimming and J lost 5 bases, with 12 bases between them. CDR3 sequence (DNA): TGTGCCAGCAGCCCCCGGGGGTATGAGACCCAGTACTTC. Its protein product is CASSPRGYETQYF.

The V and J genes are TRBV6-6 and TRBJ2-7, with D hard to call. The V end lost 6 bases, the J end lost 7 bases, and 19 bases lay between the germline ends. The germline V gene has CDR1 MNHNY and CDR2 SVGAGI (reference sequence). The CDR3 is 14 residues long. The CDR3 DNA follows: TGTGCCAGCAGCCCGGTGGGCAGTGGCTCGGAGCAGTACTTC. Its translation is CASSPVGSGSEQYF.

This clone has a handful of counts. This rearrangement joins TRBV28 to TRBJ1-1; a possible D gene is TRBD1 (5 bases). CDR3 length equals 13 residues. The V gene's germline CDR1 is MDHEN and CDR2 SYDVKM. The V end lost 5 bases, the J end lost 1 base, and 8 bases lay between the germline ends. CDR3 residues: CASSRTGNTEAFF. The CDR3 coding sequence is TGTGCCAGCAGTCGAACAGGGAACACTGAAGCTTTCTTT.

In its sample, this clone was seen a few times. This chain uses TRBV5-1 with TRBJ2-7; a possible D gene is TRBD2 (5 bases). Looked up from germline, CDR1 is SGHRS and CDR2 is YFSETQ. The CDR3 is made up of 15 amino acids. With 3 bases removed from V and 2 bases from J, the gap between germline ends came to 15 bases. The DNA for the CDR3 is TGCGCCAGCAGCTCCCGGGTCTCGGAGGCCTACGAGCAGTACTTC. Encoded protein: CASSSRVSEAYEQYF.